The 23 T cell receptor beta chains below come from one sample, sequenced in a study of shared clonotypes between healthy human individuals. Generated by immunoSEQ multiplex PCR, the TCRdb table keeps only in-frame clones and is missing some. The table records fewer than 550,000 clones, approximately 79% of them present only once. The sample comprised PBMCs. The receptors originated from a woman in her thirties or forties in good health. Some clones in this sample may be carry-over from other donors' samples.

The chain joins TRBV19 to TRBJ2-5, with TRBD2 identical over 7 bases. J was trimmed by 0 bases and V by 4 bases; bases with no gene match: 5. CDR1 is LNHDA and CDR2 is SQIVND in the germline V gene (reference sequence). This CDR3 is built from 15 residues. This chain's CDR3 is CASSRRDYYQETQYF. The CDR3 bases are TGTGCCAGTAGTAGAAGGGACTACTACCAAGAGACCCAGTACTTC.

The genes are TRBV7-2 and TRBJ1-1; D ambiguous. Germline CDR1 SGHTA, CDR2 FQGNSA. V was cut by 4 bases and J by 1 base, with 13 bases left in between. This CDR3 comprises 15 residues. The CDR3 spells CASSSLWAPNTEAFF. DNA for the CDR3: TGTGCCAGCAGCTCTCTCTGGGCCCCGAACACTGAAGCTTTCTTT.

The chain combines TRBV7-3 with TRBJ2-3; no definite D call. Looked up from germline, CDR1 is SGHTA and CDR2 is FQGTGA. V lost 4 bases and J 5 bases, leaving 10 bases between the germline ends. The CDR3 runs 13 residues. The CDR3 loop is CASSSALLDTQYF. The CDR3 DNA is TGTGCCAGCAGCTCCGCCCTCCTAGATACGCAGTATTTT.

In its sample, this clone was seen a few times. In DNA, the CDR3 is TGCAGTGCTAGGTGGGTGGGTGGCTACACCTTC. Translation: CSARWVGGYTF. The chain carries TRBV20-1 and TRBJ1-2; no clear D gene. The CDR3 loop spans 11 amino acids. V lost 3 bases and J lost 7, with 9 bases in between. Germline-derived CDR1 and CDR2 are DFQATT and SNEGSKA (reference sequence).

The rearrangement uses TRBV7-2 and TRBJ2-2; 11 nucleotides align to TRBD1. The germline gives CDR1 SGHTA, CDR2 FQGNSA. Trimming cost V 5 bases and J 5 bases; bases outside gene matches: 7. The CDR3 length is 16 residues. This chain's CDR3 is CASSPWTGGETGELFF. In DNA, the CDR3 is TGTGCCAGCAGCCCCTGGACAGGGGGCGAAACCGGGGAGCTGTTTTTT.

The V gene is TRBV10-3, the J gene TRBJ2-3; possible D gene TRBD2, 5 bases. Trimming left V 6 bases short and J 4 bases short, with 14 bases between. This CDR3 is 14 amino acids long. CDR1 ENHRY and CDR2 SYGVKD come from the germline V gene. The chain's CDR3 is CAISASTLSDTQYF. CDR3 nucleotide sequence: TGTGCCATCAGCGCTAGCACCCTCTCAGATACGCAGTATTTT.

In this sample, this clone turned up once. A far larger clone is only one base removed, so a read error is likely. CDR3 sequence: CASSEGTGGNEQFF. CDR3 nucleotides: TGTGCCAGCAGTGAAGGGACAGGGGGCAATGAGCAGTTCTTC. V is TRBV6-1 and J is TRBJ2-1, with 10 bases that match TRBD1. This CDR3 has 14 amino acids. Unmatched junction bases numbered 0, after V lost 1 base and J lost 6 bases. The V gene's germline CDR1 is MNHNS and CDR2 SASEGT.

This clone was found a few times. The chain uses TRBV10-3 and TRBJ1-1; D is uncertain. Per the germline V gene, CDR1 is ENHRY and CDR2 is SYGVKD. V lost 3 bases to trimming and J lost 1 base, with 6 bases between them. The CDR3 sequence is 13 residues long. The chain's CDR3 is CAISDRENTEAFF. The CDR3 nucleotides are TGTGCCATCAGTGACCGGGAGAACACTGAAGCTTTCTTT.

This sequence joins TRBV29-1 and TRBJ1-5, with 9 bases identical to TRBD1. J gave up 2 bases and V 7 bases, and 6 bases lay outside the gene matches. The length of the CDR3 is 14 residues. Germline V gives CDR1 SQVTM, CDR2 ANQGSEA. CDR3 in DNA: TGCAGCGCAAGGACAGGGGACGGCAATCAGCCCCAGCATTTT. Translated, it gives CSARTGDGNQPQHF.

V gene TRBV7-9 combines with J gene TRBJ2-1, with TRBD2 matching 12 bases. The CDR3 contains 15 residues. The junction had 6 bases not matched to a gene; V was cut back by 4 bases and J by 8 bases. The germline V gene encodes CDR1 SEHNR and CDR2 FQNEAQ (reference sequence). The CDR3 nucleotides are TGTGCCAGCAGCTCTCTAGCGGGAGGGGTTTATGAGCAGTTCTTC. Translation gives CASSSLAGGVYEQFF.

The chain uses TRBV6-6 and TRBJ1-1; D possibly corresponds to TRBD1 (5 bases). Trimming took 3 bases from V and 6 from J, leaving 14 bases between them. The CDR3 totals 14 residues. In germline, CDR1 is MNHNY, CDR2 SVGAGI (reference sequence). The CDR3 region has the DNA TGTGCCAGCAGTTATCAGGGACTAAACCCTGAAGCTTTCTTT. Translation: CASSYQGLNPEAFF.

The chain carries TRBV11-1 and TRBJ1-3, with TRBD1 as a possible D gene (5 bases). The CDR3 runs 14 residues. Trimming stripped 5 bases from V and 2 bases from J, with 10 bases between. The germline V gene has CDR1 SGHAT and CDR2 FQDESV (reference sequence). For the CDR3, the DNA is TGTGCCAGCAGCGCCGACAGTGCTGGAAACACCATATATTTT. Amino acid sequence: CASSADSAGNTIYF.

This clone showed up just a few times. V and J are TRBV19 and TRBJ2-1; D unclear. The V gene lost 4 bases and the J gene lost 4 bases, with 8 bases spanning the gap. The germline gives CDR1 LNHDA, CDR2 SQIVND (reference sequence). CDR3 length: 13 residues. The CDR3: CASSNAEYNEQFF. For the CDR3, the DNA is TGTGCCAGTAGTAACGCAGAATACAATGAGCAGTTCTTC.

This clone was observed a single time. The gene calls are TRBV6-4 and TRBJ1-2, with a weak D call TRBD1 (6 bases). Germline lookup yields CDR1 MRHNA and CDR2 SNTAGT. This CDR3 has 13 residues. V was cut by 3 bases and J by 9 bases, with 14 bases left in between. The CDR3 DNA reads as TGTGCCAGCAGTGAATCAGCCGGGGGCCGCTACACCTTC. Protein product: CASSESAGGRYTF.

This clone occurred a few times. The CDR3 sequence is CASRLVSWGSHAVIDTQYF. The CDR3 region has the DNA TGTGCAAGTCGCTTAGTTTCGTGGGGCTCGCACGCGGTCATAGATACGCAGTATTTT. The rearrangement uses TRBV12-2 and TRBJ2-3; no DNA check was done on the table's D call, TRBD1. TRBV12-2 is deemed a pseudogene. CDR3 length: 19 amino acids.

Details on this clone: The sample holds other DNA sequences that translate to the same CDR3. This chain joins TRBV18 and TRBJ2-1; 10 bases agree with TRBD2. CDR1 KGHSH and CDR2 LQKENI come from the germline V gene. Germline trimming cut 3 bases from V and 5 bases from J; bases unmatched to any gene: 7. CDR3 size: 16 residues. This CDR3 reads CASSPRLAGGHNEQFF. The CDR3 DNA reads TGTGCCAGCTCACCTAGACTAGCGGGCGGACACAATGAGCAGTTCTTC.

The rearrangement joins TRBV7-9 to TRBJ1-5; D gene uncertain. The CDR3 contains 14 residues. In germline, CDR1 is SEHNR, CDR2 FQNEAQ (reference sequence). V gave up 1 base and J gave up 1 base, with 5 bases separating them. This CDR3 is CASSLDPSNQPQHF. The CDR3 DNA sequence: TGTGCCAGCAGCTTAGACCCGAGCAATCAGCCCCAGCATTTT.

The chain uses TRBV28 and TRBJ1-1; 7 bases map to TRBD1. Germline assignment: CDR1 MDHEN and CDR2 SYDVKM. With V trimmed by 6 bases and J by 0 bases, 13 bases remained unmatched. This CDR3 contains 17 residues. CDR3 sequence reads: CASSSHRGRPLNTEAFF. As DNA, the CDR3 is TGTGCCAGCAGCTCCCACAGGGGAAGGCCTTTGAACACTGAAGCTTTCTTT.

The CDR3 loop reads CASSPNRGQNYQPQHF. CDR3 DNA: TGTGCCAGCTCACCCAATAGAGGACAGAATTATCAGCCCCAGCATTTT. V and J are TRBV18 and TRBJ1-5, with D possibly TRBD1 on 6 matching bases. This CDR3 is built from 16 residues. V lost 3 bases and J lost 5, with 17 bases in between. From germline, CDR1 is KGHSH and CDR2 LQKENI.

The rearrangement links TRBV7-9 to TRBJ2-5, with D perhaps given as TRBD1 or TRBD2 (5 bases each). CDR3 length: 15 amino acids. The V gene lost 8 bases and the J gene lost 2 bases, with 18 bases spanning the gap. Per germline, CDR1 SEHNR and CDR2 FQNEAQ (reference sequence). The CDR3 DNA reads TGTGCCAGCCTCCCCCCGGGTTGGGGGCAAGAGACCCAGTACTTC. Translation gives CASLPPGWGQETQYF. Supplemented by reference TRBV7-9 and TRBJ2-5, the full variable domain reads DTGVSQNPRHKITKRGQNVTFRCDPISEHNRLYWYRQTLGQGPEFLTYFQNEAQLEKSRLLSDRFSAERPKGSFSTLEIQRTEQGDSAMYLCASLPPGWGQETQYFGPGTRLLVL.

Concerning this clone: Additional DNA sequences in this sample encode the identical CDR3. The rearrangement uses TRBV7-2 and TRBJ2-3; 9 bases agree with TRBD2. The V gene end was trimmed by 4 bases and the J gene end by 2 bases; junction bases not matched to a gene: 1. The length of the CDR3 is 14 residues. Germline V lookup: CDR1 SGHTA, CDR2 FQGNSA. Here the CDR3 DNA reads TGTGCCAGCAGCTCGGGACTAGCCACAGATACGCAGTATTTT. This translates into CASSSGLATDTQYF.

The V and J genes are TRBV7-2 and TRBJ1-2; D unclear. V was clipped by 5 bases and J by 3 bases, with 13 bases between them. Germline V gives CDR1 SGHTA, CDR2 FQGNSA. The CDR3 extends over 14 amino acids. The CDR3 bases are TGTGCCAGCAGCCCCAATAGCTACTACTATGGCTACACCTTC. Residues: CASSPNSYYYGYTF.

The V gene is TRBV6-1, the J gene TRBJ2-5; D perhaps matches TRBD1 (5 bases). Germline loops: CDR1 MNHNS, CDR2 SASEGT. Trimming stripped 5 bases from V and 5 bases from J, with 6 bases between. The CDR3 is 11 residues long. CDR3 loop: CASSSGETQYF. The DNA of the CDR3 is TGTGCCAGCAGTTCAGGGGAGACCCAGTACTTC.